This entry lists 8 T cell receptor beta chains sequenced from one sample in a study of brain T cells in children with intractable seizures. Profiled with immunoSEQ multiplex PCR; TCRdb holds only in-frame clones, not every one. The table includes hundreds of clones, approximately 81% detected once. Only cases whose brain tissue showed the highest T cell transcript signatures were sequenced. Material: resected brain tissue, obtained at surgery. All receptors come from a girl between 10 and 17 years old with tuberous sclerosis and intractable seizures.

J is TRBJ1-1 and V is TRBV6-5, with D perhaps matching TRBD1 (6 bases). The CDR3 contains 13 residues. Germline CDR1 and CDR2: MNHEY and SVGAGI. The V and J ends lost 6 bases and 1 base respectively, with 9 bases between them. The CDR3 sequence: CASRGHPNTEAFF. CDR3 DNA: TGTGCCAGCAGGGGACACCCGAACACTGAAGCTTTCTTT.

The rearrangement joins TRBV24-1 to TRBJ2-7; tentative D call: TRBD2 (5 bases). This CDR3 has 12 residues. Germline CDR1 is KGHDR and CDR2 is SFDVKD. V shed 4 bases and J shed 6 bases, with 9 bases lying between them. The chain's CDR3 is CATSDERAEQYF. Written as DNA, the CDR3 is TGTGCCACCAGTGACGAGAGGGCCGAGCAGTACTTC.

Here the CDR3 reads CASSDGGLGNEKLFF. CDR3 nucleotides: TGTGCCAGCAGTGACGGAGGACTCGGGAATGAAAAACTGTTTTTT. This sequence joins TRBV25-1 and TRBJ1-4; D not resolved. The germline V gene encodes CDR1 MGHDK and CDR2 SYGVNS. Trimming removed 3 bases at V and 5 bases at J, with 13 bases between. This CDR3 comprises 15 residues.

CDR3 coding DNA: TGTGCCAGCAGTACGACCGGGACAGCTGGAAACACCATATATTTT. The encoded protein is CASSTTGTAGNTIYF. The rearrangement joins TRBV28 to TRBJ1-3, with TRBD1 matching 7 bases. With 5 bases clipped from V and 2 bases from J, the junction kept 6 bases outside the gene matches. Germline lookup yields CDR1 MDHEN and CDR2 SYDVKM. This CDR3 is built from 15 residues.

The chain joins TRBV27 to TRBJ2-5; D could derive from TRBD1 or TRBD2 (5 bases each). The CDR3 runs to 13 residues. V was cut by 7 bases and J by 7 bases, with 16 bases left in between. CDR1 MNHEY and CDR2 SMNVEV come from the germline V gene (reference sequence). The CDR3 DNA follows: TGTGCCAGCACCGAGGCGGCAGGGAGGACCCAGTACTTC. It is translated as CASTEAAGRTQYF.

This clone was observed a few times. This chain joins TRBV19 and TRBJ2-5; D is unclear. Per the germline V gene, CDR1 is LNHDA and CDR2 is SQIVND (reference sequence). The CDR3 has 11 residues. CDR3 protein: CSAGLQETQYF. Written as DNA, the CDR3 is TGTTCGGCAGGCCTCCAAGAGACCCAGTACTTC.

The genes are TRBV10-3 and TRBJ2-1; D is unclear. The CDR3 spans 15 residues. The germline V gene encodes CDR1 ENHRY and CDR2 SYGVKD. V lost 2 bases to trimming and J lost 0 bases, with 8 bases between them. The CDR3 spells CAISEGSISYNEQFF. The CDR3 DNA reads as TGTGCCATCAGTGAGGGCTCCATCTCCTACAATGAGCAGTTCTTC.

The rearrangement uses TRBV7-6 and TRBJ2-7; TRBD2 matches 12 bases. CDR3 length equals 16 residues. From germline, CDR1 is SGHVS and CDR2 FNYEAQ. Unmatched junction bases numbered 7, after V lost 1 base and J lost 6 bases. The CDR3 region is CASSLGPLAGGREQYF. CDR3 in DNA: TGTGCCAGCAGCTTAGGGCCACTAGCGGGAGGACGCGAGCAGTACTTC.